Following are 18 T cell receptor beta chains from one sample sequenced in a study of blood T cell repertoires in COVID-19. Assay: immunoSEQ multiplex PCR; the TCRdb copy retains only in-frame clones and omits some. The sample yields roughly 70,000 clones, around four fifths seen once. The sequencing sample was made of peripheral blood. These receptors were obtained from a man aged 55 to 70 with COVID-19, enrolled during active disease.

The chain is built from TRBV2 and TRBJ2-1, with D hard to call. V lost 10 bases to trimming and J lost 9 bases, with 13 bases between them. Looked up from germline, CDR1 is SNHLY and CDR2 is FYNNEI. The CDR3 sequence is 11 residues long. This chain's CDR3 is CATSSTLEQFF. CDR3 nucleotides: TGTGCCACCTCTTCAACTCTTGAGCAGTTCTTC. Complete variable domain (other parts from reference TRBV2 and TRBJ2-1): EPEVTQTPSHQVTQMGQEVILRCVPISNHLYFYWYRQILGQKVEFLVSFYNNEISEKSEIFDDQFSVERPDGSNFTLKIRSTKLEDSAMYFCATSSTLEQFFGPGTRLTVL.

The genes are TRBV11-2 and TRBJ2-1; perhaps TRBD2 as D (5 bases). Germline values: CDR1 SGHAT, CDR2 FQNNGV. Trimming took 3 bases from V and 9 from J, leaving 15 bases between them. The length of the CDR3 is 14 residues. The CDR3 DNA reads as TGTGCCAGCAGCTTTCTTGGGTTTGAGGGTGAGCAGTTCTTC. Its translation: CASSFLGFEGEQFF.

The chain combines TRBV10-1 with TRBJ2-2; possible D gene TRBD1, 5 bases. The V end was cut by 2 bases, the J end by 8 bases, with 9 bases between. In germline, CDR1 is WNHNN, CDR2 SYGVQD (reference sequence). The CDR3 has 13 residues. CDR3 residues: CASSEGARGELFF. CDR3 sequence (DNA): TGCGCCAGCAGTGAGGGGGCGAGAGGGGAGCTGTTTTTT.

V and J are TRBV4-1 and TRBJ2-7, with 7 bases aligning to TRBD1. The ends lost 1 base at V and 3 bases at J; junction bases unmatched: 3. The CDR3 is 14 amino acids. Germline V gene data show CDR1 as MGHRA and CDR2 as YSYEKL. The CDR3 DNA follows: TGCGCCAGCAGCCAAGGGACAGGACTCTACGAGCAGTACTTC. This sequence encodes CASSQGTGLYEQYF.

J is TRBJ1-5 and V is TRBV7-2; a possible D gene is TRBD1 (5 bases). Germline lookup yields CDR1 SGHTA and CDR2 FQGNSA. The CDR3 runs 14 residues. The ends were cut back, 3 bases at V and 5 bases at J, with 11 bases in the middle. The CDR3 DNA reads TGTGCCAGCAGCTTGACAGCTATGTATCAGCCCCAGCATTTT. Translating it yields CASSLTAMYQPQHF.

V usage is TRBV6-5 and J usage is TRBJ2-7, with 8 bases lining up with TRBD2. Per germline, CDR1 MNHEY and CDR2 SVGAGI. CDR3 length equals 15 residues. Trimming cost V 6 bases and J 0 bases; bases outside gene matches: 7. CDR3 loop: CASSNSGINSYEQYF. In DNA form, the CDR3 reads TGTGCCAGCAGCAATAGCGGGATCAACTCCTACGAGCAGTACTTC.

The CDR3 region is CASGELSTDTQYF. The CDR3 bases are TGTGCCAGCGGGGAGCTTAGCACAGATACGCAGTATTTT. The chain joins TRBV7-9 to TRBJ2-3, with TRBD2 as a possible D gene (5 bases). This CDR3 contains 13 residues. Germline-derived CDR1 and CDR2 are SEHNR and FQNEAQ (reference sequence). Trimming took off 8 bases at V and 0 bases at J, with 9 bases between the two ends.

The rearrangement uses TRBV5-1 and TRBJ2-7; no firm D call. V lost 4 bases and J lost 0, with 17 bases in between. CDR3 length: 16 residues. Germline CDR1 and CDR2: SGHRS and YFSETQ. CDR3 nucleotides: TGCGCCAGCAGCCCCACGTCGAGGCCGAGCTCCTACGAGCAGTACTTC. This sequence encodes CASSPTSRPSSYEQYF.

This clone appeared a few times. The chain uses TRBV18 and TRBJ1-1, with 10 bases that match TRBD1. The V gene end was trimmed by 4 bases and the J gene end by 7 bases; junction bases not matched to a gene: 3. Germline V lookup: CDR1 KGHSH, CDR2 LQKENI. The CDR3 runs 13 residues. The CDR3, as DNA: TGTGCCAGCTCACGACAGGGGGCAGATGAAGCTTTCTTT. It is translated as CASSRQGADEAFF.

This clone was picked up a small number of times. The chain combines TRBV4-1 with TRBJ2-7, with a weak D call TRBD1 (6 bases). CDR1 is MGHRA, CDR2 YSYEKL, per germline. There are 15 residues in the CDR3. Trimming pared 5 bases from V and 6 bases from J, leaving 20 bases between. CDR3 DNA: TGCGCCAGCAGCAGTCACAGGGCGACGTACTCCGAGCAGTACTTC. This sequence encodes CASSSHRATYSEQYF.

This chain joins TRBV10-1 and TRBJ2-1, with D perhaps matching TRBD2 (6 bases). V lost 5 bases and J 6 bases, leaving 14 bases between the germline ends. The CDR3 sequence is 14 residues long. Germline V lookup: CDR1 WNHNN, CDR2 SYGVQD (reference sequence). CDR3 in DNA: TGCGCCAGCAGTACTAGTCTGGGACTCAATGAGCAGTTCTTC. Translating gives CASSTSLGLNEQFF.

This clone was picked up a small number of times. This chain connects TRBV7-9 to TRBJ2-7; 9 bases agree with TRBD2. V shed 5 bases, J shed 3 bases, and the junction held 11 bases outside the gene matches. CDR3 length equals 16 residues. CDR1 and CDR2 from the germline V gene are SEHNR and FQNEAQ (reference sequence). CDR3 sequence reads: CASSRTSAGYGYEQYF. The CDR3 DNA sequence: TGTGCCAGCAGCAGGACTAGCGCCGGATATGGCTACGAGCAGTACTTC.

The chain's CDR3 is CASSPDTAQPQHF. DNA for the CDR3: TGTGCCAGCAGTCCGGACACCGCTCAGCCCCAGCATTTT. The V gene is TRBV6-5, the J gene TRBJ1-5, with D perhaps TRBD1 (5 bases). Germline V CDR1 and CDR2: MNHEY, SVGAGI. With 5 bases removed from V and 6 bases from J, the gap between germline ends came to 11 bases. CDR3 length: 13 amino acids.

This chain links TRBV27 with TRBJ1-4; 7 bases map to TRBD1. Losses at the gene ends were 6 bases for V and 7 bases for J; bases not matched to a gene: 8. Germline CDR1 and CDR2: MNHEY and SMNVEV (reference sequence). This CDR3 is 14 amino acids long. This chain's CDR3 is CASRLTGRPEKLFF. The CDR3 coding sequence is TGTGCCAGCAGGCTGACAGGGAGGCCTGAAAAACTGTTTTTT.

The V and J genes are TRBV5-1 and TRBJ2-1; unclear D gene. The CDR3 is made up of 13 amino acids. The germline V gene has CDR1 SGHRS and CDR2 YFSETQ. The V gene lost 0 bases and the J gene lost 7 bases, with 8 bases spanning the gap. The CDR3 DNA is TGCGCCAGCAGCTTGGATAGCTTTAATGAGCAGTTCTTC. Its translation is CASSLDSFNEQFF. Supplemented by reference TRBV5-1 and TRBJ2-1, the full variable domain reads KAGVTQTPRYLIKTRGQQVTLSCSPISGHRSVSWYQQTPGQGLQFLFEYFSETQRNKGNFPGRFSGRQFSNSRSEMNVSTLELGDSALYLCASSLDSFNEQFFGPGTRLTVL.

The V gene is TRBV5-4, the J gene TRBJ1-3, with D possibly matching TRBD1 (5 bases). With 2 bases removed from V and 0 bases from J, the gap between germline ends came to 12 bases. Looked up from germline, CDR1 is SGHNT and CDR2 is YYREEE (reference sequence). This CDR3 is built from 16 residues. The CDR3 bases are TGTGCCAGCAGCTTCGGGGGGGGTCGCTCTGGAAACACCATATATTTT. Translated: CASSFGGGRSGNTIYF.

The CDR3 sequence: CAWSVREGLAAFF. In nucleotides, the CDR3 is TGTGCCTGGAGTGTACGGGAGGGGCTGGCAGCTTTCTTT. The chain has TRBV30 and TRBJ1-1; maybe TRBD1 (5 bases). The length of the CDR3 is 13 residues. The V gene lost 0 bases and the J gene lost 10 bases, with 15 bases spanning the gap. Germline CDR1 reads GTSNPN; CDR2 reads SVGIG (reference sequence).

This clone was seen more than once but under ten times. This chain uses TRBV20-1 with TRBJ1-6; no clear D gene. The germline V and J ends were trimmed by 3 bases and 5 bases, with 8 bases remaining between them. The CDR3 has 13 amino acids. Germline CDR1 is DFQATT and CDR2 is SNEGSKA (reference sequence). CDR3 amino acids: CSASLGDNSPLHF. CDR3 coding DNA: TGCAGTGCTAGTTTAGGAGATAATTCACCCCTCCACTTT.